A single TCR beta chain is shown here with its context. Unmatched junction bases numbered 2, after V lost 2 bases and J lost 6 bases. The CDR3 totals 13 residues. From germline, CDR1 is SGHRS and CDR2 YFSETQ. This entry belongs to a study of cytomegalovirus exposure and HLA in healthy donors. PCR primers comprised 60 Vbeta and 13 Jbeta primers. Only in-frame clones appear in the TCRdb table, and some are missing; sequencing was by immunoSEQ multiplex PCR. The sample carries just over 70,000 clones, over 70% recorded once. The source of this sequence is a human donor in good health. V gene TRBV5-1 combines with J gene TRBJ2-5, with 9 bases fitting TRBD1. Sequenced input: PBMCs. The CDR3 region has the DNA TGCGCCAGCAGCTTAGGACAGGGGAAGACCCAGTACTTC. This translates into CASSLGQGKTQYF.